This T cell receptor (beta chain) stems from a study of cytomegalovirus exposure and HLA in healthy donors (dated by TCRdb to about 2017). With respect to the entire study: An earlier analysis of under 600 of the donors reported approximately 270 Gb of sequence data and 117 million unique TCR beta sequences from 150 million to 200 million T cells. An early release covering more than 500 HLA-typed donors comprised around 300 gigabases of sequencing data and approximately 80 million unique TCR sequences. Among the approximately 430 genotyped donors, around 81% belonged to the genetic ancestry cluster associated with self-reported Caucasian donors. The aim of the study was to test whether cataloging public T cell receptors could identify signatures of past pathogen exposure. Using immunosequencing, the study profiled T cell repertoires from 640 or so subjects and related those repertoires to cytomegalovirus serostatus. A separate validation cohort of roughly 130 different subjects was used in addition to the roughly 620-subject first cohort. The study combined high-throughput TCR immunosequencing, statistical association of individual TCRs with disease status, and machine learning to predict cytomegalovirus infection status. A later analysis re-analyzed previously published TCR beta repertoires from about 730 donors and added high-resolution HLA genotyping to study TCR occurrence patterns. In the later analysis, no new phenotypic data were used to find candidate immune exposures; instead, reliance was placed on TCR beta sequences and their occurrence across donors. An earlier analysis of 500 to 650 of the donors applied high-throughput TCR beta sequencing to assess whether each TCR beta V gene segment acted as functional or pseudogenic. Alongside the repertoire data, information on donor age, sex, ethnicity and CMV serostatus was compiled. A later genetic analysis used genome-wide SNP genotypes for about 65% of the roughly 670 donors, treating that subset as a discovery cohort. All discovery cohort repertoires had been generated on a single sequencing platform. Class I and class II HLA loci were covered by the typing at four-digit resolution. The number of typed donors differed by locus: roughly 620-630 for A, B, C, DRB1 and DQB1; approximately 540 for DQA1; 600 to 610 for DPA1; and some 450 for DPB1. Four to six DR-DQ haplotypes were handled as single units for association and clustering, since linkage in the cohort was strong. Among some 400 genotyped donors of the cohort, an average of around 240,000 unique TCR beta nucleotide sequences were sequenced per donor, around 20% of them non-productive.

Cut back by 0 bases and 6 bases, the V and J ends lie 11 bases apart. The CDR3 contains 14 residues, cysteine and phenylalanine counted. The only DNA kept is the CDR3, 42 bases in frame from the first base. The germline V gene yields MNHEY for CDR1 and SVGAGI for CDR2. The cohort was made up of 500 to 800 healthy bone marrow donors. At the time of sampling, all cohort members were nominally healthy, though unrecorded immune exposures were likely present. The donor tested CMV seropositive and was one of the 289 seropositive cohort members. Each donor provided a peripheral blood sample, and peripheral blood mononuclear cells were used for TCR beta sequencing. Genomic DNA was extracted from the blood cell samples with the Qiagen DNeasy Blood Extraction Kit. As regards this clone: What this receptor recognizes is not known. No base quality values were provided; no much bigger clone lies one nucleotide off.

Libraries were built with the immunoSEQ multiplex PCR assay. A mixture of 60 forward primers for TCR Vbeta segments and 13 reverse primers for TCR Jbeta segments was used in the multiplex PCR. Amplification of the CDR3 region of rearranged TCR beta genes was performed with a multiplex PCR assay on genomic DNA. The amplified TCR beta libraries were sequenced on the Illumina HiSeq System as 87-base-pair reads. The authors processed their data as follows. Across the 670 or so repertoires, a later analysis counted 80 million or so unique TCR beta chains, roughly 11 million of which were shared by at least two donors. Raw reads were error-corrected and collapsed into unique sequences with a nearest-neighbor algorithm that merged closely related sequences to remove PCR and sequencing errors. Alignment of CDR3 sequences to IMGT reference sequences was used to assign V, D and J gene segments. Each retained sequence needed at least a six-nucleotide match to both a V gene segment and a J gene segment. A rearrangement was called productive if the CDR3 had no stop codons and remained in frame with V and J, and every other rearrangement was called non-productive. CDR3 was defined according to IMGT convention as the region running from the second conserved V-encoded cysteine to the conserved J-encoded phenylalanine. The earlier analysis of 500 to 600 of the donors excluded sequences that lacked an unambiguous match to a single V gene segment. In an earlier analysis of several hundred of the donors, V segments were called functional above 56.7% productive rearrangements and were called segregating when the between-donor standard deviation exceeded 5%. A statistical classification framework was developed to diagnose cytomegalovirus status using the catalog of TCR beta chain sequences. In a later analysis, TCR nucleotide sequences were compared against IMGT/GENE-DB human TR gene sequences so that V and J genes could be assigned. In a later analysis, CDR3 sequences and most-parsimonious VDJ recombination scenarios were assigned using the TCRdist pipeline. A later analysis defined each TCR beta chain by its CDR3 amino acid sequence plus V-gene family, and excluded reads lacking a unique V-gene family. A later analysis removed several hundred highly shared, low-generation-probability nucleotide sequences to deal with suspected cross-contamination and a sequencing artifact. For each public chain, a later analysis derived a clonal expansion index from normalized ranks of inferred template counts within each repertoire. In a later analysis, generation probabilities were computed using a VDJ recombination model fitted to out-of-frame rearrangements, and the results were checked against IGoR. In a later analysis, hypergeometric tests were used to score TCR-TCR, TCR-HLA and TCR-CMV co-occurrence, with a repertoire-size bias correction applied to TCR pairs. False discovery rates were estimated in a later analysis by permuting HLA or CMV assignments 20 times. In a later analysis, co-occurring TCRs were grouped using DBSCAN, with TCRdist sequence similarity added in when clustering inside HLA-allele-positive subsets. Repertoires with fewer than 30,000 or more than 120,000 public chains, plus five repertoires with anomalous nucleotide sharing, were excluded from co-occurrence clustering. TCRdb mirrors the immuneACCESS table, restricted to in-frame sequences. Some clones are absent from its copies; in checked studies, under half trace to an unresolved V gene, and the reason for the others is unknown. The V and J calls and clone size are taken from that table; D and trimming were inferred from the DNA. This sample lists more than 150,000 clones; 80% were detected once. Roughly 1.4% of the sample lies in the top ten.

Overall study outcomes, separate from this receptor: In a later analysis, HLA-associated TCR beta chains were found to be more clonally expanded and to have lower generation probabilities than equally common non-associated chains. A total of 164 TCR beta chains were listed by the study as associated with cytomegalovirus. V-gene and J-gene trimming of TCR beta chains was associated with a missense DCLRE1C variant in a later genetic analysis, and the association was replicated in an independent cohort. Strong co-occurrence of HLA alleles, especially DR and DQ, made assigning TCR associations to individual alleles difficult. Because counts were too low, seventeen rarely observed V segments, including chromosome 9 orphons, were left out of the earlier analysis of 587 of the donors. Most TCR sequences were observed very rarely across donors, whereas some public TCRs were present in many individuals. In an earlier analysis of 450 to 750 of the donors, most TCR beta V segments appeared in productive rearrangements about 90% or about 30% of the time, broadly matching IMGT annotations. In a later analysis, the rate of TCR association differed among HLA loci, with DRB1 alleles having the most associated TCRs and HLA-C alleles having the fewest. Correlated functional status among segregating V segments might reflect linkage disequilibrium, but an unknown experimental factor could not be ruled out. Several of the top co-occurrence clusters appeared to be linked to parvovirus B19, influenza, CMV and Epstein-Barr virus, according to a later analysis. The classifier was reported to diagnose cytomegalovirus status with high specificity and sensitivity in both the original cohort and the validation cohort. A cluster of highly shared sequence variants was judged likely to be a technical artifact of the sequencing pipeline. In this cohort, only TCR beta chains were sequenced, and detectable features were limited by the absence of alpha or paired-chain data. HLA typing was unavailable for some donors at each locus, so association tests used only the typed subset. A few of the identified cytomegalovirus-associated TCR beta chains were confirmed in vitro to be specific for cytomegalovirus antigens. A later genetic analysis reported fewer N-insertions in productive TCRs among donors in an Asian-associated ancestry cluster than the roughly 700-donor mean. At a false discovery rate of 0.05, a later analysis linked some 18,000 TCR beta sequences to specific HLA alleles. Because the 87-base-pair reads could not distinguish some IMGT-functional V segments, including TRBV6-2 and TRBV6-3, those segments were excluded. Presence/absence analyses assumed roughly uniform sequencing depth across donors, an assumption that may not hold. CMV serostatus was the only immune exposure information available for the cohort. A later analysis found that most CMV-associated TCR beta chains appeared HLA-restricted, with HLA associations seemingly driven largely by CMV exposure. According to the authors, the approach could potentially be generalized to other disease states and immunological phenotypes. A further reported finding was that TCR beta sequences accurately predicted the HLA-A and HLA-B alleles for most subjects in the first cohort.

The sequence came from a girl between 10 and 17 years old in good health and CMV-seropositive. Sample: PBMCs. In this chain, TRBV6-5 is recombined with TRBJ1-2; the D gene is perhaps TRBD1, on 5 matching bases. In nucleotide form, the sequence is TGTGCCAGCAGTTACTCGGGGGGGAAGGATGGCTACACCTTC. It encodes CASSYSGGKDGYTF.